These 24 T cell receptor beta chains were all obtained from the same sample, sequenced in a study of TIL therapy for anti-PD-1-resistant metastatic lung cancer. This sample's time point: pre-treatment sample, taken before nivolumab and TIL therapy. This was the immunoSEQ v3 assay. Assay used: immunoSEQ multiplex PCR; TCRdb lists only in-frame clones, some missing. The sample has approximately 20,000 clones, almost 80% seen once; the top ten hold 6% to 9.5%. Sequenced here: blood, sampled at baseline. The receptors here all came from a person between 25 and 79 years old with non-small cell lung cancer.

CDR3 coding DNA: TGTGCCAGCAGCCTAGACGGTACTCTCGGAAACACCATATATTTT. It yields the protein CASSLDGTLGNTIYF. The chain couples TRBV7-7 to TRBJ1-3; no reliable D call. Trimming cost V 5 bases and J 4 bases, with 15 bases left between them. Germline CDR1 and CDR2: SSHAT and FNYEAQ (reference sequence). The CDR3 totals 15 residues. Based on the CDR3 plus reference TRBV7-7 and TRBJ1-3, the full variable domain is GAGVSQSPRYKVTKRGQDVTLRCDPISSHATLYWYQQALGQGPEFLTYFNYEAQPDKSGLPSDRFSAERPEGSISTLTIQRTEQRDSAMYRCASSLDGTLGNTIYFGEGSWLTVV.

The chain couples TRBV6-5 to TRBJ1-3; 7 bases match TRBD1. V lost 6 bases to trimming and J lost 8 bases; unmatched junction nucleotides: 10. This CDR3 region has 14 residues. Looked up from germline, CDR1 is MNHEY and CDR2 is SVGAGI. Here the CDR3 reads CASRAGTAWDTIYF. CDR3 bases: TGTGCCAGCAGAGCCGGGACAGCTTGGGACACCATATATTTT.

The genes are TRBV7-2 and TRBJ1-5; D remains ambiguous. The length of the CDR3 is 16 residues. V was trimmed by 5 bases and J by 4 bases, leaving 18 bases between them. Per the germline V gene, CDR1 is SGHTA and CDR2 is FQGNSA. As DNA, the CDR3 is TGTGCCAGCAGCCAAGGGCCAGGCGTGAGGAATCAGCCCCAGCATTTT. This gives the protein CASSQGPGVRNQPQHF.

The V and J genes are TRBV19 and TRBJ2-3, with TRBD2 matching 9 bases. The germline V gene has CDR1 LNHDA and CDR2 SQIVND (reference sequence). With 3 bases clipped from V and 4 bases from J, the junction kept 8 bases outside the gene matches. This CDR3 region has 16 residues. The CDR3 sequence is CASSITGTSSADTQYF. In nucleotides, the CDR3 is TGTGCCAGTAGTATTACCGGGACTAGCTCGGCAGATACGCAGTATTTT.

The chain employs TRBV7-2 and TRBJ1-4, with D possibly matching TRBD1 (5 bases). This CDR3 has 15 amino acids. V shed 2 bases and J shed 7 bases, with 14 bases lying between them. Germline CDR1 SGHTA, CDR2 FQGNSA. The CDR3 here is CASSLRGGTGEKLFF. The CDR3 nucleotides read TGTGCCAGCAGCTTACGGGGAGGGACGGGTGAAAAACTGTTTTTT.

The chain's CDR3 is CASRGVGLQETQYF. CDR3 in DNA: TGTGCCAGCAGGGGAGTGGGGCTACAAGAGACCCAGTACTTC. The chain links TRBV5-4 to TRBJ2-5, with D tentatively TRBD1 or TRBD2 (5 bases each). Germline V gives CDR1 SGHNT, CDR2 YYREEE (reference sequence). The CDR3 consists of 14 residues. V gave up 5 bases and J gave up 2 bases, with 13 bases separating them.

The chain's CDR3 is CASSPLRVGYTF. The CDR3 bases are TGTGCCAGCAGCCCACTCAGGGTCGGCTACACCTTC. The rearrangement links TRBV28 to TRBJ1-2; TRBD1 is a possible D gene (5 bases). Germline loops: CDR1 MDHEN, CDR2 SYDVKM. The CDR3 is made up of 12 amino acids. Between the trimmed V and J ends, which lost 6 bases and 8 bases, there was a span of 13 bases.

This chain joins TRBV28 and TRBJ2-5; TRBD2 aligns across 8 bases. Germline CDR1 and CDR2: MDHEN and SYDVKM. The CDR3 extends over 15 amino acids. V lost 2 bases, J lost 5 bases, and 7 bases stayed unmatched. The CDR3 nucleotides are TGTGCCAGCAGTTTAGGGACCCGGGGGGGGGAGACCCAGTACTTC. It translates to CASSLGTRGGETQYF.

CDR3: CSVLHGNTIYF. The CDR3 DNA is TGCAGCGTTCTTCATGGAAACACCATATATTTT. The chain has TRBV29-1 and TRBJ1-3, with D unclear. V was shortened by 5 bases and J by 3 bases, with 5 bases between the two germline ends. In germline, CDR1 is SQVTM, CDR2 ANQGSEA. The CDR3 is 11 amino acids.

The chain links TRBV12-3 or TRBV12-4 to TRBJ2-1; D is uncertain. The CDR3 contains 12 residues. The V and J ends lost 7 bases and 13 bases respectively, with 17 bases between them. CDR3 residues: CASTSGLSSQFF. Here the CDR3 DNA reads TGTGCCAGCACCTCGGGTTTGAGCTCACAGTTCTTC.

This clone appeared a single time. The chain joins TRBV11-2 to TRBJ2-5; 7 nucleotides line up with TRBD2. The V gene's germline CDR1 is SGHAT and CDR2 FQNNGV. V trimming: 2 bases; J trimming: 3 bases; junction bases outside the gene matches: 6. The CDR3 has 15 residues. The CDR3 DNA sequence: TGTGCCAGCAGCTTACAGCGGGGTGGAGAAGAGACCCAGTACTTC. Encoded protein: CASSLQRGGEETQYF.

This clone was recorded only once. The V call is TRBV4-1, the J call TRBJ1-4; D remains ambiguous. V was trimmed by 2 bases and J by 0 bases, leaving 7 bases between them. Germline values: CDR1 MGHRA, CDR2 YSYEKL. The CDR3 totals 15 residues. CDR3 coding DNA: TGCGCCAGCAGCCAATGGGCTGCAACTAATGAAAAACTGTTTTTT. Residues: CASSQWAATNEKLFF.

The rearrangement joins TRBV11-3 to TRBJ2-7; D tentatively fits TRBD1 or TRBD2 (5 bases each). V lost 1 base and J 3 bases, leaving 10 bases between the germline ends. CDR3 length: 14 amino acids. From germline, CDR1 is SGHNT and CDR2 YENEEA. The CDR3 DNA reads TGTGCCAGCAGCTTAGGTGGGGACCTCTACGAGCAGTACTTC. Translation gives CASSLGGDLYEQYF.

V usage is TRBV30 and J usage is TRBJ2-3, with D possibly matching TRBD1 (5 bases). CDR1 is GTSNPN, CDR2 SVGIG, per germline (reference sequence). The CDR3 sequence is 14 residues long. Trimming cost V 2 bases and J 2 bases, with 11 bases left between them. CDR3 nucleotides: TGTGCCTGGAGTCCGGAGACAGTCACAGATACGCAGTATTTT. It specifies CAWSPETVTDTQYF.

CDR3 DNA sequence: TGTGCCAGTAGGGGGACCACCGGCTCCCTTAACTATGGCTACACCTTC. As protein: CASRGTTGSLNYGYTF. The chain employs TRBV19 and TRBJ1-2, with D perhaps matching TRBD1 (5 bases). The V gene's germline CDR1 is LNHDA and CDR2 SQIVND (reference sequence). V dropped 6 bases and J dropped 1 base, with 18 bases sitting between them. The CDR3 runs to 16 residues.

The genes are TRBV2 and TRBJ2-1; a weak D match, TRBD2 (5 bases). The CDR3 length is 15 residues. Per germline, CDR1 SNHLY and CDR2 FYNNEI. Trimming shortened V by 0 bases and J by 2 bases, and 8 bases separated the two germline ends. This chain's CDR3 is CASSEAERTYNEQFF. The CDR3 coding sequence is TGTGCCAGCAGTGAAGCTGAGCGGACCTACAATGAGCAGTTCTTC.

The gene calls are TRBV5-1 and TRBJ2-1; 11 positions agree with TRBD2. V lost 1 base and J lost 9; bases outside the gene matches: 12. Per the germline V gene, CDR1 is SGHRS and CDR2 is YFSETQ. The CDR3 spans 17 residues. CDR3 nucleotides: TGCGCCAGCAGCTTGCTGGTTAGCGGGGGGGCCTTGGTTGAGCAGTTCTTC. It specifies CASSLLVSGGALVEQFF.

This clone was found once. The V and J genes are TRBV2 and TRBJ2-5, with D possibly being TRBD1 (6 bases). CDR1 and CDR2 from the germline V gene are SNHLY and FYNNEI. This CDR3 has 16 amino acids. Trimming left V 3 bases short and J 6 bases short, with 20 bases between. The CDR3 sequence: CASSDAVMGRGKTQYF. CDR3 DNA: TGTGCCAGCAGTGACGCGGTGATGGGTAGGGGGAAGACCCAGTACTTC.

The rearrangement uses TRBV7-9 and TRBJ1-6; D uncertain. The CDR3 has 13 amino acids. The V and J ends lost 2 bases and 8 bases respectively, with 7 bases between them. Germline V gene sequence: CDR1 SEHNR, CDR2 FQNEAQ (reference sequence). The CDR3 is CASSLFKDSPLHF. The CDR3 DNA reads TGTGCCAGCAGCTTATTTAAGGATTCACCCCTCCACTTT.

The chain has TRBV10-3 and TRBJ2-7; 8 nucleotides line up with TRBD2. This CDR3 region has 12 residues. With V trimmed by 6 bases and J by 4 bases, 2 bases remained unmatched. Germline V gene lookup returns CDR1 ENHRY and CDR2 SYGVKD. This CDR3 reads CAISLAGYEQYF. DNA for the CDR3: TGTGCCATCAGCCTAGCGGGTTACGAGCAGTACTTC.

Turning to this clone: The sample carries other DNA sequences with the same CDR3. V usage is TRBV29-1 and J usage is TRBJ1-2; TRBD1 matches at 12 bases. The CDR3 loop spans 14 amino acids. The germline gives CDR1 SQVTM, CDR2 ANQGSEA. The V segment lost 6 bases and the J segment 7 bases; nucleotides outside the gene matches: 9. The CDR3 spells CSVPGQGAEGGYTF. Here the CDR3 DNA reads TGCAGCGTCCCGGGACAGGGGGCGGAGGGTGGCTACACCTTC.

The rearrangement joins TRBV11-1 to TRBJ1-4; D is uncertain. Germline V CDR1 and CDR2: SGHAT, FQDESV (reference sequence). CDR3 length: 15 amino acids. Between the trimmed V and J ends, which lost 5 bases and 5 bases, there was a span of 15 bases. CDR3 protein: CASSRSGRFNEKLFF. The DNA for the CDR3 is TGTGCCAGCAGCCGTTCCGGGCGCTTCAATGAAAAACTGTTTTTT.

The chain carries TRBV13 and TRBJ2-5, with 9 bases aligning to TRBD2. Per germline, CDR1 PRHDT and CDR2 FYEKMQ (reference sequence). V dropped 2 bases and J dropped 3; count of bases not matched to a gene: 1. The length of the CDR3 is 14 residues. CDR3 sequence (DNA): TGTGCCAGCAGCTTACTAGCGGGGAAAGAGACCCAGTACTTC. Its translation: CASSLLAGKETQYF.

The rearrangement joins TRBV5-4 to TRBJ2-3; possible D gene TRBD1, 6 bases. In germline, CDR1 is SGHNT, CDR2 YYREEE (reference sequence). The CDR3 consists of 15 residues. Trimming removed 3 bases from V and 1 base from J, with 12 bases in between. The CDR3 DNA reads TGTGCCAGCAGCTACCAGACAGGCCGCACAGATACGCAGTATTTT. It translates to CASSYQTGRTDTQYF.